The present TCR beta chain was sequenced within a study of regulatory T cells in long-lasting Graves disease (dated by TCRdb to the early 2020s). Study-level background: Newly diagnosed Graves' disease patients had taken antithyroid drugs for less than 3 months. The study was registered as a clinical trial and conducted in China. A total of roughly 35 samples were covered by TCR sequencing, comprising some 13 persistent and around 20 newly diagnosed Graves' disease patients. Peripheral blood TCR sequencing and RNA sequencing compared persistent Graves' disease patients with newly diagnosed Graves' disease patients.

The time point label corresponds to: newly diagnosed GD, antithyroid drugs for less than 3 months. For both TCR sequencing and RNA sequencing, RNA was extracted from PBMCs using TRIzol. The diagnosis of Graves' disease was made according to American Thyroid Association guidelines. Patients for the study were recruited at an endocrinology department in Xi'an, China. Each patient gave approximately 8.8 milliliters of peripheral blood, collected in an EDTA anticoagulant tube. Ficoll Paque Plus density gradient separation was used to isolate PBMCs, and no further T cell sorting was performed. An Agilent 2100 Bioanalyzer and agarose gel were used to check RNA quality, and a NanoDrop 2000 was used to measure RNA concentration. This clonotype was observed many times. No cognate antigen has been identified for it. Base qualities are not provided; no much larger clone lies one nucleotide away. The library came from multiplex PCR. Data came from an Illumina HiSeq 4000. TCR beta libraries were built with iRepertoire HTBI primers and Arm-PCR amplification of CDR3 regions. Before sequencing, the PCR products went through gel purification. In the original analysis: A total of 62 TRBV and 14 TRBJ segments were identified across samples and were used for gene usage analysis of CDR3 amino acid clonotypes. Filtered high-quality paired reads were merged into contigs using COPE and FqMerger. BLAST was used to align contigs to IMGT TRBV, TRBD and TRBJ reference genes, with CDR3 defined following IMGT. Clonotypes above 0.1% frequency were classified as highly expanded clones. Shannon entropy served as the measure of repertoire diversity, while the Gini coefficient captured V-J evenness. Clonotypes shared by more than one individual were considered public. TCRdb trimmed public reads at Q25 via fastp, called clones via MiXCR and kept in-frame beta chains. Each entry is one CDR3 protein sequence, shown with its most common DNA and genes. It is TCRdb's table, rather than the study itself, that gives the V and J calls and clone size. The sample table contains some 450,000 distinct CDR3 sequences; only one count was recorded for over 15% of them. In total, the top ten clones hold about 10% of the sample.

General conclusions and limits of the study: Lower TCR Shannon entropy and fewer highly expanded clones were observed in persistent Graves' disease patients than in newly diagnosed patients, which suggested clonal expansion. The authors acknowledged the small sample size as a limitation that may reduce accuracy. Peripheral blood alone was examined, since thyroid tissue, which constituted the primary lesion, could not be accessed. Sequencing and analysis were restricted to the TCR beta chain. Persistent patients shared more public clonotypes among themselves (2,741) than newly diagnosed patients did (roughly 910). Preferential use of TRBV28, TRBJ1-2 and TRBJ2-5 was observed in persistent disease, whereas TRBV20-1 and TRBJ2-1 were favored in newly diagnosed disease.

The CDR3 spans 15 residues, from the cysteine through the phenylalanine. Kept here is only the CDR3 DNA, which spans 45 bases and is read in frame from base 1. Reading the germline V gene (reference sequence) gives CDR1 DFQATT and CDR2 SNEGSKA. From V the trimming removes 5 bases and from J it removes 4 bases, while the gene matches leave 12 bases of the junction unaccounted for. The same data also went into a second study, on T cells in Graves' hyperthyroidism and ophthalmopathy. The second study reports: Graves' hyperthyroidism was defined as stable when no progression to ophthalmopathy occurred over 18 months of follow-up. Hyperthyroidism patients were newly diagnosed, with disease duration under 2 months, and aged 18 to 65 years. Exclusion was applied to patients with uncontrolled infections, other autoimmune diseases, pregnancy or lactation. Diagnoses relied on clinical symptoms, serum thyroxine and TRAb, thyroid ultrasound and orbital computed tomography. The first round of RT-PCR for the TCR CDR3 was performed with the HTBI primer set and the Qiagen OneStep RT-PCR kit. Most expanded thyroid clonotypes (frequency above 0.001) were also detected in blood, suggesting blood repertoires may reflect thyroid immune responses. A model built on a 13 V-J signature distinguished ophthalmopathy from stable hyperthyroidism, reaching 85% to 90% sensitivity and under 84% specificity in cross-validation and 80%/75% in testing. In validation, the model predicted progression to ophthalmopathy with just under 71% sensitivity and approximately 74% specificity, a median of around six months before onset. To identify TCR V-J signatures that set the groups apart, the researchers used a discovery cohort of 100 patients, made up of 43 with Graves' ophthalmopathy and approximately 57 with stable Graves' hyperthyroidism. Prospective prediction of ophthalmopathy was tested in an independent validation cohort of about 19 hyperthyroidism patients and some 17 patients who later progressed to ophthalmopathy. For training and testing, the 100 or so patients in the discovery cohort were randomly divided in a 7:3 ratio. Thyroid tissue and blood T-cell repertoires from six or seven Graves' hyperthyroidism patients were also compared in the study. Following sampling, methimazole starting at 30 mg daily was given to hyperthyroidism patients, and high-dose intravenous methylprednisolone was given to ophthalmopathy patients. The libraries were constructed in a second round of multiplex PCR and then size-selected and purified. Libraries were sequenced paired-end with 100 bp reads on an Illumina HiSeq2000. Raw data were processed with SOAPnuke, discarding reads with adapters, uncalled bases, mean Phred below 15, or no exact constant-primer or identifier match. COPE v1.2.5 was used to merge the high-quality paired reads, and each unique nucleotide sequence was defined as a clonotype. MiTCR v1.1 was used to align the clonotypes against IMGT TRBV, TRBD and TRBJ reference segments. The analysis was restricted to V-J combinations with a frequency above 0.0001, which together covered about 99% of the repertoires. The TCS score was defined as F50 (clonal expansion) divided by E x V (chaos), with BLOSUM62-based TCRdist calculated between CDR3 peptides within each V-J. Welch's t-statistics and random forest reduced 450 to 600 V-J features to 10 to 15, which were used in a naive Bayes classifier (R e1071). No statistical method was used to fix the sample size in advance, and group allocation was not hidden from the investigators. According to the paper, TCR Vbeta CDR3 sequencing was carried out on approximately 140 peripheral blood samples, which came from around 43 ophthalmopathy, around 74 hyperthyroidism and roughly 17 progressor patients.

This sample comprised peripheral blood mononuclear cells (PBMCs), obtained at new diagnosis, from a patient treated with antithyroid drugs. This clonotype originated in a woman aged 30 to 39 with Graves disease. Donor details come from another sample of the same person, matched by shared clones. The chain joins TRBV20-1 to TRBJ2-7, with 9 bases matching TRBD2. DNA sequence: TGCAGTGCTCCCAGGGATAGCGGGAGTCCATACGAGCAGTACTTC. It translates to CSAPRDSGSPYEQYF.